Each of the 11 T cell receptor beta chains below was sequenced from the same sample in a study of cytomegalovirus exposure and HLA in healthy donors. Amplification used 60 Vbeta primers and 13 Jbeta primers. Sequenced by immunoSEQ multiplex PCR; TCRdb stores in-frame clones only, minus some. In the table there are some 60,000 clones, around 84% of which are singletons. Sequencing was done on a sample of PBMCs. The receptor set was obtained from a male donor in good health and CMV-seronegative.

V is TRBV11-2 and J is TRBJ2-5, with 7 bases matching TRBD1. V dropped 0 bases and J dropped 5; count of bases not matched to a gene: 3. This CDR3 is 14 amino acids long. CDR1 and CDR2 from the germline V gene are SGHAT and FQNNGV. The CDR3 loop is CASSLEGGGETQYF. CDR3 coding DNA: TGTGCCAGCAGCTTAGAAGGGGGCGGGGAGACCCAGTACTTC.

The CDR3 sequence: CASSQEADRRGNQPQHF. In DNA form, the CDR3 reads TGCGCCAGCAGCCAAGAAGCGGACCGGAGGGGCAATCAGCCCCAGCATTTT. The rearrangement uses TRBV4-1 and TRBJ1-5; D is unresolved. CDR3 length: 17 residues. V lost 0 bases and J lost 2, with 14 bases in between. The germline V gene encodes CDR1 MGHRA and CDR2 YSYEKL.

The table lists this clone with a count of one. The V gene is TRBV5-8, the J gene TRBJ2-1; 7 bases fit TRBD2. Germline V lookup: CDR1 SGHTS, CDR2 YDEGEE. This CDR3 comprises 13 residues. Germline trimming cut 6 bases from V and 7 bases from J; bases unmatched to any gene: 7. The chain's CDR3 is CASTLGGWNEQFF. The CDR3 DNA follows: TGTGCCAGCACCCTGGGGGGGTGGAATGAGCAGTTCTTC.

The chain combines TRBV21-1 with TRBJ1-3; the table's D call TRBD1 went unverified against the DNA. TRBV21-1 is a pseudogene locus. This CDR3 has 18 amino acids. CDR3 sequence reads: CASSKGWPGFRSGNTIYF. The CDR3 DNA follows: TGTGCCAGCAGCAAAGGTTGGCCAGGGTTTAGGTCTGGAAACACCATATATTTT.

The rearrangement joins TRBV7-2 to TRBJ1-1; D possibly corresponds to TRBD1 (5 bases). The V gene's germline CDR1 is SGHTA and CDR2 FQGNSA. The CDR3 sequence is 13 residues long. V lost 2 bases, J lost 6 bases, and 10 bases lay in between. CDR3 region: CASSLRGLPEAFF. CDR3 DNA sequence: TGTGCCAGCAGCTTAAGGGGTCTTCCTGAAGCTTTCTTT. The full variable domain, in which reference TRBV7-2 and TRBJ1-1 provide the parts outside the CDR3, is GAGVSQSPSNKVTEKGKDVELRCDPISGHTALYWYRQSLGQGLEFLIYFQGNSAPDKSGLPSDRFSAERTGGSVSTLTIQRTQQEDSAVYLCASSLRGLPEAFFGQGTRLTVV.

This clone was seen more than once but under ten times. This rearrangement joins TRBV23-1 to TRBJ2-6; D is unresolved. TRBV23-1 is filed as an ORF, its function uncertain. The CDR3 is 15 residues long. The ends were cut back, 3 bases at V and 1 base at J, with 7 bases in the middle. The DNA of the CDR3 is TGCGCCAGCAGTCAGAGAGTGTCTGGGGCCAACGTCCTGACTTTC. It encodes CASSQRVSGANVLTF.

The CDR3 loop is CASSPNPGVPDYGYTF. The CDR3 DNA follows: TGCGCCAGCAGCCCTAATCCAGGGGTGCCTGACTATGGCTACACCTTC. The rearrangement links TRBV4-1 to TRBJ1-2, with D perhaps TRBD1 (6 bases). CDR1 is MGHRA and CDR2 is YSYEKL in the germline V gene. V was pared by 4 bases and J by 3 bases, with 18 bases between. The CDR3 has 16 residues.

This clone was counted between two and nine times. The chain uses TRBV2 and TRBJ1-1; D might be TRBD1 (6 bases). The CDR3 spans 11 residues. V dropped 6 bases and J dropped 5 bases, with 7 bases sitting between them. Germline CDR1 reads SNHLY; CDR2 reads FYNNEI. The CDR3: CASRRGTEAFF. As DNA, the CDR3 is TGTGCCAGCAGGAGGGGGACTGAAGCTTTCTTT.

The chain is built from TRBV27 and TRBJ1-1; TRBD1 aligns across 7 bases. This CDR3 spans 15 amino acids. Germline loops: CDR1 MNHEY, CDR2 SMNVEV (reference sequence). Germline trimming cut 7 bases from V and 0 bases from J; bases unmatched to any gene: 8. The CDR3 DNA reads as TGTGCCAGCATAGGGGGCTGGGGAATGAACACTGAAGCTTTCTTT. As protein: CASIGGWGMNTEAFF.

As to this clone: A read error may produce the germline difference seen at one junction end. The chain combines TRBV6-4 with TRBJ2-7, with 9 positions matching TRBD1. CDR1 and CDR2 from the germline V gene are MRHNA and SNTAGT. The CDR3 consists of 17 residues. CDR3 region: CASRDSKTGGRTYEQYF. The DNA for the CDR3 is TGTGCCAGCAGGGACTCTAAGACAGGGGGAAGGACCTACGAGCAGTACTTC.

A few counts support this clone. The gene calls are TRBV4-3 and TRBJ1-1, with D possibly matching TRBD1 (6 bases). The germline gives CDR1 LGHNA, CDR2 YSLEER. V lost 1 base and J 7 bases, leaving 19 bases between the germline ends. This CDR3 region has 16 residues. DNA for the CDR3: TGCGCCAGCAGCCAAGGTTCTGGTACAGGGCCGGTTGAAGCTTTCTTT. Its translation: CASSQGSGTGPVEAFF.